Listed below are T cell receptor beta chains from one sample, sequenced in a study of blood T cell repertoires in COVID-19. The assay was immunoSEQ multiplex PCR, and TCRdb's table has in-frame clones only and misses some. This table holds tens of thousands of clones, less than 95% found once. The sequenced material came from peripheral blood. These receptors all stem from a human donor in a cohort sampled during active COVID-19. The CDR3 runs from the conserved cysteine through the conserved F or W. Each record gives: CDR3 DNA, CDR3 protein, J gene, clone size, V gene, D gene. A D gene is named only where the DNA matches it firmly. Size values are once, few and many counts, or a class for expanded clones, and some rows have none.

CDR3 DNA: TGTGCCAGCAGCGTCGAACTAGCGGGAGACACCGGGGAGCTGTTTTTT
CDR3 protein: CASSVELAGDTGELFF
J gene: TRBJ2-2
clone size: NA
V gene: TRBV27
D gene: TRBD2

CDR3 DNA: TGTGCCAGTACCGGGGACAGGGGTAGCTATGGCTACACCTTC
CDR3 protein: CASTGDRGSYGYTF
J gene: TRBJ1-2
clone size: NA
V gene: TRBV19
D gene: TRBD1

CDR3 DNA: TGTGCCAGCAGCTTAGCGCGATACAATGAGCAGTTCTTC
CDR3 protein: CASSLARYNEQFF
J gene: TRBJ2-1
clone size: NA
V gene: TRBV9
D gene: NA

CDR3 DNA: TGTGCCAGCAGCCTGGACAGGTCGAGTTCACCCCTCCACTTT
CDR3 protein: CASSLDRSSSPLHF
J gene: TRBJ1-6
clone size: NA
V gene: TRBV3-1/TRBV3-2
D gene: TRBD1

CDR3 DNA: TGTGCCAGCAGTGATGGGACTAGCGGGAGCCACGAGCAGTACTTC
CDR3 protein: CASSDGTSGSHEQYF
J gene: TRBJ2-7
clone size: NA
V gene: TRBV2
D gene: TRBD2

CDR3 DNA: TGTGCCAGCAGTCGCCACGGGACAGATCAAGAGACCCAGTACTTC
CDR3 protein: CASSRHGTDQETQYF
J gene: TRBJ2-5
clone size: few
V gene: TRBV6-5
D gene: TRBD1

CDR3 DNA: TGTGCCAGCAGCCGGTTCCCGGCGGGGGGGGCCAACGTCCTGACTTTC
CDR3 protein: CASSRFPAGGANVLTF
J gene: TRBJ2-6
clone size: NA
V gene: TRBV28
D gene: NA

CDR3 DNA: TGTGCCAGCAGTGAAGGATCGACAGGGGCCTATGGCTACACCTTC
CDR3 protein: CASSEGSTGAYGYTF
J gene: TRBJ1-2
clone size: few
V gene: TRBV6-1
D gene: TRBD1

CDR3 DNA: TGTGCCAGCAGGGACGGAGGCCGCGGAAACACCATATATTTT
CDR3 protein: CASRDGGRGNTIYF
J gene: TRBJ1-3
clone size: NA
V gene: TRBV6-5
D gene: NA

CDR3 DNA: TGTGCCAGCAGCTTAGATCCTAGCGGCGGGGAGACCCAGTACTTC
CDR3 protein: CASSLDPSGGETQYF
J gene: TRBJ2-5
clone size: NA
V gene: TRBV11-3
D gene: TRBD2

CDR3 DNA: TGTGCCAGCAGCGTAGAGGCGGGGGGCTTCTACGAGCAGTACTTC
CDR3 protein: CASSVEAGGFYEQYF
J gene: TRBJ2-7
clone size: NA
V gene: TRBV9
D gene: TRBD2

CDR3 DNA: TGTGCCAGCAACTCGGGACAGCAAGAGACCCAGTACTTC
CDR3 protein: CASNSGQQETQYF
J gene: TRBJ2-5
clone size: NA
V gene: TRBV28
D gene: TRBD1

CDR3 DNA: TGTGCCTCCACCCGGGACAGCGGAAAAATTGGAGATACCCAGTACTTC
CDR3 protein: CASTRDSGKIGDTQYF
J gene: TRBJ2-5
clone size: NA
V gene: TRBV2
D gene: TRBD1

CDR3 DNA: TGTGCCAGCTCACCACTTAGCGGGAGGGCCGAAAGCACAGATACGCAGTATTTT
CDR3 protein: CASSPLSGRAESTDTQYF
J gene: TRBJ2-3
clone size: NA
V gene: TRBV18
D gene: TRBD2

CDR3 DNA: TGTGCCAGCAGCGTAAGAGTGTCTGGAAACACCATATATTTT
CDR3 protein: CASSVRVSGNTIYF
J gene: TRBJ1-3
clone size: NA
V gene: TRBV9
D gene: NA

CDR3 DNA: TGTGCCAGCATCCCCGGCGGGGGAATCCGAAGTACCGGGGAGCTGTTTTTT
CDR3 protein: CASIPGGGIRSTGELFF
J gene: TRBJ2-2
clone size: NA
V gene: TRBV7-9
D gene: TRBD2

CDR3 DNA: TGTGCCAGCAGCACTAGGACAGGGAGCGGTACTGAAGCTTTCTTT
CDR3 protein: CASSTRTGSGTEAFF
J gene: TRBJ1-1
clone size: NA
V gene: TRBV7-2
D gene: TRBD1

CDR3 DNA: TGTGCCAGCAGCTCGGGACTAGCTGGGCGCACAGATACGCAGTATTTT
CDR3 protein: CASSSGLAGRTDTQYF
J gene: TRBJ2-3
clone size: few
V gene: TRBV7-9
D gene: TRBD2

CDR3 DNA: TGTGCCAGCTCACCCACTCTAGCGGGAGGTACCGGGGAGCTGTTTTTT
CDR3 protein: CASSPTLAGGTGELFF
J gene: TRBJ2-2
clone size: NA
V gene: TRBV18
D gene: TRBD2

CDR3 DNA: TGTGCCAGTAGTATCAAGCGGGCGGACTACAATGAGCAGTTCTTC
CDR3 protein: CASSIKRADYNEQFF
J gene: TRBJ2-1
clone size: NA
V gene: TRBV19
D gene: NA

CDR3 DNA: TGTGCCAGTAGTATAGTGCGGGATTTTCAGAGGGAGACCCAGTACTTC
CDR3 protein: CASSIVRDFQRETQYF
J gene: TRBJ2-5
clone size: once
V gene: TRBV19
D gene: NA

CDR3 DNA: TGCGCCAGCAGATTTGGCGGGAGTACCCCAGATACGCAGTATTTT
CDR3 protein: CASRFGGSTPDTQYF
J gene: TRBJ2-3
clone size: NA
V gene: TRBV5-1
D gene: TRBD2

CDR3 DNA: TGTGCCTGGACCAATCAGGGTAAAGCAGCCAATGAGCAGTTCTTC
CDR3 protein: CAWTNQGKAANEQFF
J gene: TRBJ2-1
clone size: NA
V gene: TRBV30
D gene: NA

CDR3 DNA: TGTGCCAGCAGTTCGACCGGGACAGGGAAAACTGAAGCTTTCTTT
CDR3 protein: CASSSTGTGKTEAFF
J gene: TRBJ1-1
clone size: NA
V gene: TRBV28
D gene: TRBD1

CDR3 DNA: TGTGCCAGCAGCCAACAGGGAAACACCATATATTTT
CDR3 protein: CASSQQGNTIYF
J gene: TRBJ1-3
clone size: NA
V gene: TRBV6-2/TRBV6-3
D gene: NA

CDR3 DNA: TGTGCCGCCCAGGGGTCTAGCGGGAGCCTCGATTCCCTGAATGAGCAGTTCTTC
CDR3 protein: CAAQGSSGSLDSLNEQFF
J gene: TRBJ2-1
clone size: NA
V gene: TRBV24-1
D gene: TRBD2

CDR3 DNA: TGTGCCAGCAGTTTTAGAGGGTATGAGCAGTTCTTC
CDR3 protein: CASSFRGYEQFF
J gene: TRBJ2-1
clone size: NA
V gene: TRBV12-3/TRBV12-4
D gene: NA

CDR3 DNA: TGTGCCATTCAAACCGGGACAGGGGGGGAGACCCAGTACTTC
CDR3 protein: CAIQTGTGGETQYF
J gene: TRBJ2-5
clone size: NA
V gene: TRBV28
D gene: TRBD1

CDR3 DNA: TGTGCCAGCGGACTAGCGGCCCAAGATACGCAGTATTTT
CDR3 protein: CASGLAAQDTQYF
J gene: TRBJ2-3
clone size: NA
V gene: TRBV7-2
D gene: TRBD2

CDR3 DNA: TGCGCCAGCAAAGTAGGGACAGGGGGGACAGATACGCAGTATTTT
CDR3 protein: CASKVGTGGTDTQYF
J gene: TRBJ2-3
clone size: NA
V gene: TRBV5-1
D gene: TRBD1

CDR3 DNA: TGTGCCAGTAGGAACAGGGAGGGACCCCCGGCCCAGTACTTC
CDR3 protein: CASRNREGPPAQYF
J gene: TRBJ2-5
clone size: NA
V gene: TRBV19
D gene: NA

CDR3 DNA: TGTGCCAGCTCAGGTACGGGAACTCTGGGCTCTGGAAACACCATATATTTT
CDR3 protein: CASSGTGTLGSGNTIYF
J gene: TRBJ1-3
clone size: NA
V gene: TRBV18
D gene: NA

CDR3 DNA: TGCGCCAGCAGTCGGACACATAACACCGGGGAGCTGTTTTTT
CDR3 protein: CASSRTHNTGELFF
J gene: TRBJ2-2
clone size: NA
V gene: TRBV10-1
D gene: NA